The 19 T cell receptor beta chains below all came from one sample that was sequenced in a study of shared T cell receptors in the human thymus. TCRdb keeps only in-frame clones here, not all; method: immunoSEQ multiplex PCR. The data hold 720,000 or so clones, with over 75% observed a single time. The same specimen was also included in a second study, on human thymus T cells.

What was sequenced was thymocytes. All receptors come from a girl under three years old with a congenital heart defect.

V usage is TRBV7-2 and J usage is TRBJ2-3, with 9 nucleotides matching TRBD2. The CDR3 runs 17 residues. From germline, CDR1 is SGHTA and CDR2 FQGNSA. J gave up 5 bases and V 2 bases, and 11 bases lay outside the gene matches. The CDR3 loop is CASSLSPSGVFLDTQYF. The CDR3 DNA reads as TGTGCCAGCAGCTTATCCCCTAGCGGGGTATTCTTAGATACGCAGTATTTT. Based on the CDR3 plus reference TRBV7-2 and TRBJ2-3, the full variable domain is GAGVSQSPSNKVTEKGKDVELRCDPISGHTALYWYRQSLGQGLEFLIYFQGNSAPDKSGLPSDRFSAERTGGSVSTLTIQRTQQEDSAVYLCASSLSPSGVFLDTQYFGPGTRLTVL.

The chain employs TRBV5-1 and TRBJ1-3, with TRBD1 as a possible D gene (5 bases). The CDR3 consists of 15 residues. Germline V CDR1 and CDR2: SGHRS, YFSETQ. With 6 bases removed from V and 0 bases from J, the gap between germline ends came to 13 bases. CDR3 loop: CASNHDSPSGNTIYF. Here the CDR3 DNA reads TGCGCCAGCAACCATGACAGTCCCTCTGGAAACACCATATATTTT. The whole variable domain, remainder taken from reference TRBV5-1 and TRBJ1-3, is KAGVTQTPRYLIKTRGQQVTLSCSPISGHRSVSWYQQTPGQGLQFLFEYFSETQRNKGNFPGRFSGRQFSNSRSEMNVSTLELGDSALYLCASNHDSPSGNTIYFGEGSWLTVV.

V is TRBV5-1 and J is TRBJ2-5; possibly TRBD1 for D (6 bases). V lost 1 base and J lost 7, with 23 bases in between. Germline CDR1 SGHRS, CDR2 YFSETQ. The CDR3 spans 17 residues. The CDR3 here is CASSLPSQGRGPLTQYF. For the CDR3, the DNA is TGCGCCAGCAGCTTGCCCTCCCAGGGGCGAGGTCCCTTGACCCAGTACTTC.

The J gene is TRBJ2-5, the V gene TRBV19, with 9 bases fitting TRBD2. Germline assignment: CDR1 LNHDA and CDR2 SQIVND (reference sequence). The CDR3 totals 18 residues. V shed 10 bases, J shed 2 bases, and the junction held 20 bases outside the gene matches. The CDR3 here is CATRSDQRGETRQETQYF. CDR3 nucleotides: TGTGCCACCCGGTCCGACCAGCGGGGGGAAACTCGACAAGAGACCCAGTACTTC.

This chain links TRBV28 with TRBJ1-5; TRBD1 matches 8 bases. The germline gives CDR1 MDHEN, CDR2 SYDVKM. The CDR3 is 22 amino acids. The V gene end was trimmed by 2 bases and the J gene end by 0 bases; junction bases not matched to a gene: 21. CDR3 DNA sequence: TGTGCCAGCAGTTTAGTCCATATACCGGGACAGGATTTTGTTTGTAGCAATCAGCCCCAGCATTTT. Encoded protein: CASSLVHIPGQDFVCSNQPQHF.

About this clone: Other DNA sequences in the same sample also yield this CDR3. CDR3 region: CASSLGGGYEQYF. The CDR3 DNA reads as TGTGCCAGCAGCTTAGGGGGGGGCTACGAGCAGTACTTC. The rearrangement uses TRBV7-9 and TRBJ2-7; 7 positions agree with TRBD2. J lost 3 bases, V lost 1 base, and 0 bases had no gene match. Germline loops: CDR1 SEHNR, CDR2 FQNEAQ (reference sequence). CDR3 length: 13 amino acids. Filled out from reference TRBV7-9 and TRBJ2-7, the complete variable domain reads DTGVSQNPRHKITKRGQNVTFRCDPISEHNRLYWYRQTLGQGPEFLTYFQNEAQLEKSRLLSDRFSAERPKGSFSTLEIQRTEQGDSAMYLCASSLGGGYEQYFGPGTRLTVT.

CDR3 bases: TGTGCCAGCAGCTTCAGATCCAGACAGGGGGCATTGGGCGGGGAGCTGTTTTTT. This gives the protein CASSFRSRQGALGGELFF. The rearrangement uses TRBV7-9 and TRBJ2-2; TRBD1 agrees at 10 bases. This CDR3 comprises 18 residues. Looked up from germline, CDR1 is SEHNR and CDR2 is FQNEAQ (reference sequence). V gave up 3 bases and J gave up 7 bases; unmatched junction bases: 14.

This chain connects TRBV5-1 to TRBJ1-4; possibly TRBD1 for D (6 bases). The V end lost 0 bases, the J end lost 10 bases, and 13 bases lay between the germline ends. This CDR3 comprises 14 residues. Looked up from germline, CDR1 is SGHRS and CDR2 is YFSETQ. CDR3 residues: CASSLGGVDRKLFF. The CDR3 DNA sequence: TGCGCCAGCAGCTTGGGGGGAGTGGACAGAAAACTGTTTTTT.

The CDR3: CASSRTANTEAFF. The CDR3 bases are TGCGCCAGCAGCCGGACAGCGAACACTGAAGCTTTCTTT. The chain carries TRBV5-1 and TRBJ1-1; TRBD1 might be the D (6 bases). The CDR3 spans 13 residues. V lost 4 bases, J lost 1 base, and 8 bases lay in between. CDR1 is SGHRS, CDR2 YFSETQ, per germline.

The chain carries TRBV28 and TRBJ2-4; 11 bases agree with TRBD2. Trimming took 5 bases from V and 4 from J; bases not matched to a gene: 16. Per the germline V gene, CDR1 is MDHEN and CDR2 is SYDVKM. The CDR3 is made up of 19 amino acids. The CDR3 reads CASSKTSGVPMEGKNIQYF. CDR3 in DNA: TGTGCCAGCAGTAAGACTAGCGGGGTGCCCATGGAGGGGAAAAACATTCAGTACTTC.

The chain uses TRBV15 and TRBJ2-7, with D unresolved. Germline CDR1 LNHNV, CDR2 YYDKDF (reference sequence). V shed 1 base and J shed 0 bases, with 13 bases lying between them. CDR3 length equals 16 residues. Here the CDR3 reads CATSRALSRGSYEQYF. CDR3 in DNA: TGTGCCACCAGCAGAGCTCTCTCCAGAGGCTCCTACGAGCAGTACTTC.

This chain links TRBV10-3 with TRBJ2-5, with a possible D match to TRBD1 (5 bases). Germline lookup yields CDR1 ENHRY and CDR2 SYGVKD. This CDR3 region has 12 residues. Deletions cut 3 bases from V and 5 bases from J, with 7 bases between. The CDR3 bases are TGTGCCATCAGTGAAAAGGGGGAGACCCAGTACTTC. It encodes CAISEKGETQYF.

V is TRBV6-1 and J is TRBJ1-1, with 7 bases lining up with TRBD1. CDR3 length: 18 residues. Germline CDR1 is MNHNS and CDR2 is SASEGT. With 0 bases clipped from V and 6 bases from J, the junction kept 16 bases outside the gene matches. The CDR3 region has the DNA TGTGCCAGCAGTGAAGCAGCCATTCGGGGACAGATGGGGGCTGAAGCTTTCTTT. As protein: CASSEAAIRGQMGAEAFF.

This chain uses TRBV2 with TRBJ2-7, with 8 bases aligning to TRBD1. Germline CDR1 is SNHLY and CDR2 is FYNNEI. Trimming removed 5 bases from V and 1 base from J; junction bases left unmatched: 7. The CDR3 extends over 15 amino acids. CDR3 in amino acids: CASSYGQGLSYEQYF. CDR3 sequence (DNA): TGTGCCAGCAGTTATGGACAGGGTCTTTCCTACGAGCAGTACTTC.

This chain links TRBV5-1 with TRBJ2-7, with 7 bases that match TRBD1. The CDR3 covers 14 residues. V shed 4 bases, J shed 3 bases, and the junction held 7 bases outside the gene matches. CDR1 and CDR2 from the germline V gene are SGHRS and YFSETQ. The CDR3 sequence is CASSLRDRYYEQYF. In DNA form, the CDR3 reads TGCGCCAGCAGCCTACGGGACAGATACTACGAGCAGTACTTC.

The chain links TRBV7-8 to TRBJ1-6, with unresolved D. V was pared by 1 base and J by 6 bases, with 7 bases between. Germline CDR1 SGHVS, CDR2 FQNEAQ. The CDR3 totals 14 residues. The CDR3 coding sequence is TGTGCCAGCAGCTTAGGGGCCATTAATTCACCCCTCCACTTT. It encodes CASSLGAINSPLHF.

This rearrangement joins TRBV5-1 to TRBJ1-4; D perhaps matches TRBD1 (5 bases). Germline CDR1 SGHRS, CDR2 YFSETQ. The CDR3 is 17 residues long. V was pared by 4 bases and J by 3 bases, with 19 bases between. The CDR3 DNA is TGCGCCAGCAGCCTGGGGGAGCCAACGGCCCCTAATGAAAAACTGTTTTTT. It yields the protein CASSLGEPTAPNEKLFF.

The chain uses TRBV5-8 and TRBJ1-1, with 8 positions matching TRBD1. V lost 0 bases, J lost 10 bases, and 2 bases stayed unmatched. CDR3 length: 12 residues. Germline CDR1 and CDR2: SGHTS and YDEGEE. The CDR3 coding sequence is TGTGCCAGCAGCTTGGTAGACAGGGGAGCTTTCTTT. It is translated as CASSLVDRGAFF.

This chain connects TRBV7-2 to TRBJ2-3; 12 nucleotides agree with TRBD2. The trim removed 7 bases at V and 2 bases at J, leaving 10 bases unmatched. The CDR3 spans 17 residues. Germline V lookup: CDR1 SGHTA, CDR2 FQGNSA. The CDR3 sequence: CASTAVLAGGHTDTQYF. The CDR3 nucleotides read TGTGCCAGCACCGCAGTCCTAGCGGGGGGGCACACAGATACGCAGTATTTT.